The source of this T cell receptor beta chain is a study of regulatory T cells in long-lasting Graves disease. Study-wide context: Antithyroid drugs had been taken under 3 months by newly diagnosed Graves' patients. Regarding the study as a whole: Accuracy may have been reduced by the small sample size.

This clonotype was observed at least ten times. What it binds is not known. Time point indicated: newly diagnosed GD, antithyroid drugs for less than 3 months. The TCR library was made from RNA that had been extracted from PBMCs in TRIzol. Through Arm-PCR of CDR3 regions and iRepertoire HTBI primers, TCR beta libraries were built. TCRdb reprocessed the multiplex PCR reads via MiXCR and lists one record per CDR3 protein. The top ten clones hold roughly 29% of a sample with around 320,000 distinct CDR3 sequences, 16% of them seen once. This sample also belongs to another study, concerning T cells in Graves' hyperthyroidism and ophthalmopathy. Turning to that study: It was considered stable Graves' hyperthyroidism when ophthalmopathy did not progress within 18 months. A model using 13 V-J features told ophthalmopathy apart from stable hyperthyroidism.

The TCR comes from a man aged 35 to 55 with Graves disease. The sample consisted of peripheral blood mononuclear cells (PBMCs), taken at new diagnosis, from a patient treated with antithyroid drugs.

The CDR3, as DNA: TGTGCCAGCAGTTTATCTAGCCGGACAGGGACCGCACACGCTTTCTTT. Encoded protein: CASSLSSRTGTAHAFF. J is TRBJ1-1 and V is TRBV27; 8 bases agree with TRBD1. V shed 0 bases and J 11 bases; nucleotides not matched to a gene: 14. The germline V gene encodes CDR1 MNHEY and CDR2 SMNVEV (reference sequence). The CDR3 runs 16 residues.